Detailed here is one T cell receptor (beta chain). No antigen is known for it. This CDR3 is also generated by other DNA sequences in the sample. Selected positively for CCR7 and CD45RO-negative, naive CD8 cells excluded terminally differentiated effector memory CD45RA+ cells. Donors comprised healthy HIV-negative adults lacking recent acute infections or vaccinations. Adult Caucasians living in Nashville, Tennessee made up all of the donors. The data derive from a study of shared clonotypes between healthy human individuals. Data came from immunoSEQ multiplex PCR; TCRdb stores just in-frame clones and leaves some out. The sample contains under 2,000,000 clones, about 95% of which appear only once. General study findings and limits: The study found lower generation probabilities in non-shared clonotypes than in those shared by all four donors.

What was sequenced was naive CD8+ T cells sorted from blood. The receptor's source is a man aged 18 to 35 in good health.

The CDR3: CASGLAEQYF. The CDR3 region has the DNA TGTGCCTCGGGACTAGCCGAGCAGTACTTC. J is TRBJ2-7 and V is TRBV6-5; TRBD2 matches at 9 bases. After removal of 11 bases from V and 6 bases from J, the junction contained 2 bases not matched to a gene. Germline values: CDR1 MNHEY, CDR2 SVGAGI. This CDR3 region has 10 residues.